A selection of T cell receptor beta chains follows, all from one sample in a study of T cells in Graves' hyperthyroidism and ophthalmopathy. TCRdb reprocessed the multiplex PCR reads with MiXCR, giving one entry per CDR3 protein. Of around 400,000 distinct CDR3 sequences detected, 15% to 18% appear once; the ten largest clones hold about a quarter. The sample taken for sequencing was blood. Every receptor here comes from a woman aged 18-30 years with Graves' hyperthyroidism that later progressed to Graves' ophthalmopathy. Both conserved end residues are part of each CDR3. The D gene is left open where the match is weak. Where a row states a size, it is once, few, many or the class of an expanded clone; other rows omit it.

clone_size: .; j_call: TRBJ2-3; v_call: TRBV5-1; d_call: .; cdr3_nt: TGCGCCAGCAGCCCAGAAACCAACCTTCATACGCAGTATTTT; cdr3_aa: CASSPETNLHTQYF
clone_size: .; j_call: TRBJ1-5; v_call: TRBV29-1; d_call: .; cdr3_nt: TGCAGCGTCCGACCACCTGAGGGGGCCCAGCATTTT; cdr3_aa: CSVRPPEGAQHF
clone_size: few; j_call: TRBJ2-1; v_call: TRBV7-2; d_call: TRBD2; cdr3_nt: TGTGCCAGCAGCTTAGCGCGACTAGCGGGCGATGAGCAGTTCTTC; cdr3_aa: CASSLARLAGDEQFF
clone_size: few; j_call: TRBJ2-2; v_call: TRBV5-4; d_call: TRBD2; cdr3_nt: TGTGCCAGCAGCTCGGGGACTAGCAGAAACACCGGGGAGCTGTTTTTT; cdr3_aa: CASSSGTSRNTGELFF
clone_size: many; j_call: TRBJ1-6; v_call: TRBV3-1; d_call: .; cdr3_nt: TGTGCCAGCAGCCAAGGTCCAGGGTCTCATTCACCCCTCCACTTT; cdr3_aa: CASSQGPGSHSPLHF
clone_size: many; j_call: TRBJ2-3; v_call: TRBV20-1; d_call: .; cdr3_nt: TGCAGTGCTAGAGATTCAACTTACGGGAGTGGAGATACGCAGTATTTT; cdr3_aa: CSARDSTYGSGDTQYF
clone_size: many; j_call: TRBJ2-2; v_call: TRBV20-1; d_call: TRBD2; cdr3_nt: TGCAGTGCGGCCCGGGACTACCTTAACACCGGGGAGCTGTTTTTT; cdr3_aa: CSAARDYLNTGELFF
clone_size: few; j_call: TRBJ2-6; v_call: TRBV9; d_call: TRBD2; cdr3_nt: TGTGCCAGCAGACGGACTAGCGGGATAACCCCATCTGGGGCCAACGTCCTGACTTTC; cdr3_aa: CASRRTSGITPSGANVLTF
clone_size: many; j_call: TRBJ1-2; v_call: TRBV29-1; d_call: .; cdr3_nt: TGCAGCGTTGAAAGCAGGGACGGCTACACCTTC; cdr3_aa: CSVESRDGYTF
clone_size: few; j_call: TRBJ1-5; v_call: TRBV7-2; d_call: .; cdr3_nt: TGTGCCAGCAGCTTAGTTCATTCCAGGAAGGTCGAGGCCCAGCATTTT; cdr3_aa: CASSLVHSRKVEAQHF
clone_size: .; j_call: TRBJ2-7; v_call: TRBV11-2; d_call: .; cdr3_nt: TGTGCCAGCAGCTCCGCCACCGCCTACGAGCAGTACTTC; cdr3_aa: CASSSATAYEQYF
clone_size: .; j_call: TRBJ2-7; v_call: TRBV3-1; d_call: .; cdr3_nt: TGTGCCAGCAGCCCCCCCCCTTCGGCAGGGGCCGGCGAGCAGTACTTC; cdr3_aa: CASSPPPSAGAGEQYF
clone_size: .; j_call: TRBJ1-6; v_call: TRBV7-8; d_call: .; cdr3_nt: TGTGCCAGCAGCCTCGACACTTCCACCATCGTTAATTCACCCCTCCACTTT; cdr3_aa: CASSLDTSTIVNSPLHF
clone_size: many; j_call: TRBJ2-7; v_call: TRBV7-9; d_call: TRBD2; cdr3_nt: TGTGCCAGCAGCTTAGTCCGAGCGGGAGGCTACGAGCAGTACTTC; cdr3_aa: CASSLVRAGGYEQYF
clone_size: many; j_call: TRBJ2-5; v_call: TRBV6-1; d_call: .; cdr3_nt: TGTGCCAGCACGGACGAGGGTGAGACCCAGTACTTC; cdr3_aa: CASTDEGETQYF
clone_size: many; j_call: TRBJ2-4; v_call: TRBV2; d_call: .; cdr3_nt: TGTGCCAGCAGGTCGGAACAATTAGGAAACATTCAGTACTTC; cdr3_aa: CASRSEQLGNIQYF
clone_size: few; j_call: TRBJ1-2; v_call: TRBV6-1; d_call: .; cdr3_nt: TGTGCCAGCAAGGTGGGGCCTTTCGGTGGCTACACCTTC; cdr3_aa: CASKVGPFGGYTF